This record covers a single TCR beta chain. This receptor's antigen is unknown. Nothing much larger sits one base from this clone, and base qualities are not available. The CDR3 runs 15 residues from the cysteine to the phenylalanine. The sequence is cut down to CDR3 DNA, 45 bases in frame from base 1. According to the germline V gene, CDR1 reads LGHNA and CDR2 reads YNFKEQ. Trimming leaves V shorter by 5 bases and J shorter by 10 bases, with the junction holding 13 bases beyond the gene matches. This sample was taken from a study of OX40 agonist ivuxolimab in advanced cancers. As for the study more broadly: The costimulatory receptor OX40 (CD134) was targeted by ivuxolimab, a fully human IgG2 agonistic monoclonal antibody. Partial responses occurred in three dose-escalation patients, of whom one had hepatocellular carcinoma and two had cutaneous melanoma. Intravenous ivuxolimab was administered to patients every 2 weeks at six dose levels: 0.01, 0.1, 0.3, 1.5, 3 and 10 mg/kg. Peripheral TCRbeta sequencing aimed to test whether ivuxolimab altered TCR sequence diversity and caused clonal T-cell expansion. Patients were allowed to have had prior anti-PD-1, anti-PD-L1 or anti-CTLA-4 therapy, and approximately 40% of the dose-escalation patients had been treated with checkpoint inhibitors. The paper covers the monotherapy dose-escalation part of the phase I ivuxolimab trial, which included N of about 50 patients. Of the approximately 50 patients in dose escalation, 19 had hepatocellular carcinoma, some 15 had melanoma, 9 had renal cell carcinoma and 9 had head and neck cancer. In the dose-escalation cohort, around four fifths of patients were male, and the mean age was 60 years with a range of about 20 to 79. Findings and caveats that apply to the study as a whole: Clonal expansion of both CD4+ and CD8+ blood T cells was observed from baseline to week 6 at doses 0.1 to 3.0 mg/kg. In the 0.1-3.0 mg/kg groups, partial responders had among the lowest normalized peripheral clonal expansion, particularly in CD8+ T cells. Low levels of normalized T-cell clonal expansion were also shown by some nonresponding patients. Which antigens the clonally expanded peripheral T cells were specific for was not determined. After ivuxolimab, CD8+ T cells had more expanded clones than CD4+ T cells on average.

Genomic DNA was isolated from the sorted cells so that the TCRbeta CDR3 region could be sequenced. The immunoSEQ Assay was used for sequencing of TCRbeta CDR3 regions. Drawn from immuneACCESS, this table holds only the in-frame rearrangements with V and J called that TCRdb kept. Clones are partly lost; checked studies trace under half to an unresolved V gene and leave the rest unexplained. The sample records 52,000 or so clones, roughly 80% of which are singletons. Over 2.5% of the sample rests with the top ten. Patients with autoimmune disease history or receiving systemic immunosuppression were excluded from the trial. Peripheral blood for TCR sequencing was collected from all dose cohorts at baseline, on cycle 4 day 1, and on cycle 7 day 1. Samples were obtained from an open-label, multicenter, first-in-human phase I dose-escalation trial of ivuxolimab. The trial enrolled adults with locally advanced or metastatic head and neck squamous cell, hepatocellular, melanoma or renal cell carcinoma. Before TCR sequencing, CD4+ T cells and CD8+ T cells were sorted from peripheral blood as separate populations.

Sequences were derived from CD4+ or CD8+ T cells sorted from blood, sampled in a trial of the OX40 agonist ivuxolimab. Rearrangement joined TRBV4-2 to TRBJ2-7; TRBD2 lines up with 11 middle nucleotides. This clonotype was obtained from an adult with an advanced solid tumor such as melanoma, head and neck, liver or kidney cancer. The sequence in DNA is TGTGCCAGCAGCAAGACTAGCGGGACTGTTGAGCTTCAGTACTTC. It encodes CASSKTSGTVELQYF.